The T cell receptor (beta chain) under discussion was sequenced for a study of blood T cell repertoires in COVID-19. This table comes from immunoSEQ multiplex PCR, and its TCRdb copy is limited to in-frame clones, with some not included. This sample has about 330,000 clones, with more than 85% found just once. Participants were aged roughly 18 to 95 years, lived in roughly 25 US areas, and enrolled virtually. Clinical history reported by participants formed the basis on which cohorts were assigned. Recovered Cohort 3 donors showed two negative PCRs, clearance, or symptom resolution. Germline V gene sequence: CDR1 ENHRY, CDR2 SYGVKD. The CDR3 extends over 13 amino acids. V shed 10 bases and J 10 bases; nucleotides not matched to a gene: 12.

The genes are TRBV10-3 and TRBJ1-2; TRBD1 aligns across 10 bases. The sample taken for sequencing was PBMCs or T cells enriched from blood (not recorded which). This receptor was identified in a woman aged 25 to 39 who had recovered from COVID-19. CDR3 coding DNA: TGTGCCACCCGGGACAGGGGTGGGCATACCTACACCTTC. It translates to CATRDRGGHTYTF.